This T cell receptor (beta chain) was captured by sequencing in a study of shared clonotypes between healthy human individuals. The germline V gene has CDR1 SGHRS and CDR2 YFSETQ. The CDR3 is made up of 15 amino acids. Trimming cost V 5 bases and J 5 bases, with 19 bases left between them. Produced via immunoSEQ multiplex PCR; TCRdb's table is partial and in-frame only. The sample comprises under 550,000 clones, less than 96% of which are singletons, and approximately 0.06% rests with the top ten. The clonotype comes from a woman under 40 in good health. The chain is built from TRBV5-1 and TRBJ2-5; TRBD1 is a possible D gene (6 bases). Specimen: naive CD4+ T cells sorted from blood. Subset noted: CD45RA+ positively selected. The DNA of the CDR3 is TGCGCCAGCAGTCCCGAAGCTTGGACAGCGGAGACCCAGTACTTC. It yields the protein CASSPEAWTAETQYF.